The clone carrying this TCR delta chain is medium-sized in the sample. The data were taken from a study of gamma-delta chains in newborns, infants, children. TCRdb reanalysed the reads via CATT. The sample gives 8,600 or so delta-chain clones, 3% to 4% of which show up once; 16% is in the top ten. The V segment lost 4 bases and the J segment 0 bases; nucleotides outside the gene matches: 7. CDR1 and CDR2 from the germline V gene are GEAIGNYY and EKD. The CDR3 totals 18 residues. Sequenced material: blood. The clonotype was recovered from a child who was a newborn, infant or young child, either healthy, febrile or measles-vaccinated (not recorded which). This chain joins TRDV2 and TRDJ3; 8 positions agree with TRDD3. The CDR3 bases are TGTGCCTGTGATGTACTGGGGGCCAACTCCTGGGACACCCGACAGATGTTTTTC. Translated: CACDVLGANSWDTRQMFF.